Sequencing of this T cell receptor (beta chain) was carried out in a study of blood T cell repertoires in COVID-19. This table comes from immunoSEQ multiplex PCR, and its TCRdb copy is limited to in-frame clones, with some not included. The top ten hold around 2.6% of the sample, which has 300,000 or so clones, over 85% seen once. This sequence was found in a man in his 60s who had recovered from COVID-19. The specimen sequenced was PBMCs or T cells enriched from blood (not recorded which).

CDR3 DNA: TGTGCCTGGAGCCCGGGACAGGGATGGGAGACCCAGTACTTC. Its translation: CAWSPGQGWETQYF. The V and J genes are TRBV30 and TRBJ2-5; 9 nucleotides match TRBD1. Germline assignment: CDR1 GTSNPN and CDR2 SVGIG (reference sequence). The junction had 7 bases not matched to a gene; V was cut back by 3 bases and J by 5 bases. The CDR3 has 14 residues.